This entry lists 21 T cell receptor beta chains sequenced from one sample in a study of T cell responses to AZD1222 COVID-19 vaccine. Repertoires were generated with immunoSEQ multiplex PCR, while TCRdb's copy carries only in-frame clones and drops some. Found here are 70,000 to 90,000 clones, around 87% of them singletons; the top ten hold about 17%. The input for sequencing was peripheral blood, taken 28 days after the second AZD1222 dose. These receptors all stem from an adult who received the AZD1222 COVID-19 vaccine.

This clone was recorded only once. The CDR3, as DNA: TGTGCCAGCAGCGTCGACAGGGGAAGTGGAAACACCATATATTTT. Translation gives CASSVDRGSGNTIYF. The rearrangement uses TRBV9 and TRBJ1-3; 8 bases map to TRBD1. The CDR3 extends over 15 amino acids. J lost 3 bases, V lost 2 bases, and 4 bases had no gene match. Germline lookup yields CDR1 SGDLS and CDR2 YYNGEE.

The V gene is TRBV28, the J gene TRBJ2-2; TRBD1 matches at 8 bases. This CDR3 comprises 13 residues. The ends lost 6 bases at V and 8 bases at J; junction bases unmatched: 5. Germline V CDR1 and CDR2: MDHEN, SYDVKM. In DNA, the CDR3 is TGTGCCAGCAGAATCCAGGGGGCGGGGGAGCTGTTTTTT. Translation: CASRIQGAGELFF.

This clone was picked up a small number of times. The CDR3 region has the DNA TGTGCCAGCAGCGTAGTGGCGGCAGGGCCGCGCACCTTC. This encodes CASSVVAAGPRTF. The gene calls are TRBV9 and TRBJ1-2; D perhaps matches TRBD1 (5 bases). The germline V gene has CDR1 SGDLS and CDR2 YYNGEE. The V end was cut by 0 bases, the J end by 13 bases, with 16 bases between. The CDR3 has 13 residues.

The chain employs TRBV19 and TRBJ1-2, with 8 bases aligning to TRBD1. CDR1 LNHDA and CDR2 SQIVND come from the germline V gene (reference sequence). Germline trimming cut 7 bases from V and 6 bases from J; bases unmatched to any gene: 4. The length of the CDR3 is 12 residues. The CDR3 bases are TGTGCCAGTATAGGACAGGGCGATGGCTACACCTTC. It is translated as CASIGQGDGYTF.

The V gene is TRBV18, the J gene TRBJ2-6; TRBD1 aligns across 8 bases. Germline-derived CDR1 and CDR2 are KGHSH and LQKENI. CDR3 size: 15 residues. V shed 2 bases, J shed 6 bases, and the junction held 3 bases outside the gene matches. In DNA form, the CDR3 reads TGTGCCAGCTCACCAAATCAGGGGGCGGCCAACGTCCTGACTTTC. This translates into CASSPNQGAANVLTF.

This rearrangement joins TRBV5-1 to TRBJ2-5; 13 bases are a match to TRBD2. CDR1 is SGHRS and CDR2 is YFSETQ in the germline V gene. This CDR3 has 15 amino acids. Unmatched junction bases numbered 5, after V lost 4 bases and J lost 5 bases. Written as DNA, the CDR3 is TGCGCCAGCAGCACGGGACTAGCGGGGAGGGAGACCCAGTACTTC. Translation: CASSTGLAGRETQYF.

This chain connects TRBV7-2 to TRBJ2-5, with D perhaps TRBD1 (5 bases). V lost 5 bases, J lost 2 bases, and 15 bases lay in between. The V gene's germline CDR1 is SGHTA and CDR2 FQGNSA. The CDR3 totals 15 residues. CDR3 region: CASSTLQGLQETQYF. The CDR3 DNA reads as TGTGCCAGCAGCACCCTTCAGGGCCTACAAGAGACCCAGTACTTC.

V usage is TRBV28 and J usage is TRBJ1-2; 7 nucleotides align to TRBD1. There are 14 residues in the CDR3. Trimming at V came to 6 bases and at J to 6 bases, leaving 10 bases not matched to a gene. Germline loops: CDR1 MDHEN, CDR2 SYDVKM. CDR3 in amino acids: CASSLTGFRNGYTF. CDR3 in DNA: TGTGCCAGCAGCCTGACAGGGTTTAGAAATGGCTACACCTTC.

The chain couples TRBV4-1 to TRBJ2-7; D remains unclear. CDR1 MGHRA and CDR2 YSYEKL come from the germline V gene. The CDR3 consists of 14 residues. V lost 0 bases, J lost 9 bases, and 15 bases lay in between. CDR3 coding DNA: TGCGCCAGCAGCCAAGATCGGGCGTCCCAAGGGCAGTACTTC. Translation gives CASSQDRASQGQYF.

This clone was recorded only once. The V gene is TRBV12-3 or TRBV12-4, the J gene TRBJ2-7; D is unresolved. The CDR3 loop spans 12 amino acids. The V gene lost 11 bases and the J gene lost 4 bases, with 15 bases spanning the gap. This CDR3 is CAYLRPDYEQYF. In DNA form, the CDR3 reads TGTGCCTACCTTAGGCCAGATTACGAGCAGTACTTC.

In its sample, this clone was seen once. The chain employs TRBV3-1 (or the pseudogene TRBV3-2) and TRBJ1-3; D unclear. The CDR3 is 12 residues long. Trimming shortened V by 3 bases and J by 4 bases, and 4 bases separated the two germline ends. Per the germline V gene, CDR1 is LGHDT and CDR2 is YNNKEL (reference sequence). The CDR3 sequence: CASSHTGNTIYF. In DNA, the CDR3 is TGTGCCAGCAGCCATACAGGAAACACCATATATTTT.

The chain carries TRBV6-5 and TRBJ1-2; perhaps TRBD1 as D (6 bases). The CDR3 contains 13 residues. Deletions cut 3 bases from V and 8 bases from J, with 13 bases between. Germline CDR1 is MNHEY and CDR2 is SVGAGI. The CDR3 here is CASSYQGSEGYTF. The DNA of the CDR3 is TGTGCCAGCAGTTATCAGGGGAGTGAAGGCTACACCTTC.

The CDR3 coding sequence is TGTGCCAGCATCCCCTGGACGGACACTGAAGCTTTCTTT. It yields the protein CASIPWTDTEAFF. The chain recombines TRBV2 with TRBJ1-1; D gene uncertain. Trimming cost V 7 bases and J 3 bases, with 12 bases left between them. CDR1 and CDR2 from the germline V gene are SNHLY and FYNNEI. The CDR3 extends over 13 amino acids.

The rearrangement joins TRBV12-2 to TRBJ1-1. TRBV12-2 is given as a pseudogene. This CDR3 is built from 13 residues. CDR3 region: CAPPVGGNTEAFF. In nucleotides, the CDR3 is TGTGCCCCCCCCGTCGGGGGGAACACTGAAGCTTTCTTT.

J is TRBJ2-2 and V is TRBV19; D ambiguous. The CDR3 runs to 15 residues. Germline V gene data show CDR1 as LNHDA and CDR2 as SQIVND (reference sequence). V gave up 2 bases and J gave up 0 bases, with 7 bases separating them. The CDR3 reads CASSIMASNTGELFF. CDR3 nucleotides: TGTGCCAGTAGTATAATGGCTTCGAACACCGGGGAGCTGTTTTTT.

The rearrangement joins TRBV6-4 to TRBJ1-4; perhaps TRBD1 as D (5 bases). Germline-derived CDR1 and CDR2 are MRHNA and SNTAGT. V was shortened by 1 base and J by 5 bases, with 20 bases between the two germline ends. The CDR3 covers 18 residues. CDR3 in DNA: TGTGCCAGCAGTGACTACAAGATACCGGGACCCCAAAATGAAAAACTGTTTTTT. Protein: CASSDYKIPGPQNEKLFF.

For this clone: This sample includes further DNA sequences coding for the same CDR3. V usage is TRBV11-2 and J usage is TRBJ1-3; D is unclear. The CDR3 is 14 residues long. The V end lost 5 bases, the J end lost 0 bases, and 8 bases lay between the germline ends. Germline CDR1 is SGHAT and CDR2 is FQNNGV. Here the CDR3 DNA reads TGTGCCAGCAGCCGGTTGAGCTCTGGAAACACCATATATTTT. The encoded protein is CASSRLSSGNTIYF.

V usage is TRBV30 and J usage is TRBJ1-5; 7 bases are a match to TRBD1. CDR1 is GTSNPN, CDR2 SVGIG, per germline (reference sequence). This CDR3 contains 14 residues. V lost 3 bases, J lost 0 bases, and 2 bases stayed unmatched. DNA for the CDR3: TGTGCCTGGAGGCGACAGGGTAGCAATCAGCCCCAGCATTTT. Amino acid sequence: CAWRRQGSNQPQHF.

The chain is built from TRBV2 and TRBJ2-3, with D perhaps matching TRBD2 (7 bases). CDR1 and CDR2 from the germline V gene are SNHLY and FYNNEI. Trimming shortened V by 7 bases and J by 3 bases, and 14 bases separated the two germline ends. The CDR3 is made up of 14 amino acids. CDR3 residues: CASKGGLRTDTQYF. The CDR3 DNA reads TGTGCCAGCAAGGGGGGGTTGAGGACAGATACGCAGTATTTT.

The V gene is TRBV5-1, the J gene TRBJ2-2; 8 bases agree with TRBD2. The V segment lost 0 bases and the J segment 5 bases; nucleotides outside the gene matches: 3. Germline assignment: CDR1 SGHRS and CDR2 YFSETQ. The CDR3 runs to 15 residues. CDR3 loop: CASSLVREGTGELFF. CDR3 coding DNA: TGCGCCAGCAGCTTGGTACGGGAGGGAACCGGGGAGCTGTTTTTT.

The CDR3 DNA sequence: TGTGCCTGGTGCCCGGCCGGGACAGGGTATCAGCCCCAGCATTTT. Translating it yields CAWCPAGTGYQPQHF. The rearrangement joins TRBV30 to TRBJ1-5; 9 positions match TRBD1. The V gene end was trimmed by 5 bases and the J gene end by 5 bases; junction bases not matched to a gene: 10. The germline gives CDR1 GTSNPN, CDR2 SVGIG (reference sequence). The CDR3 runs 15 residues.